This T cell receptor beta chain was sequenced for a study of tumor-infiltrating lymphocytes in primary liver carcinoma. Points from the study as a whole: It was tumor-adjacent and tumor-blood pairs that overlapped less than tumor region pairs did.

Germline CDR1 and CDR2: SGHNT and YENEEA. The CDR3 runs 15 residues. Between 20 and 30 mg of unsorted bulk tissue served as the source from which RNA and DNA were co-extracted. From approximately 0.5 ug of total RNA, TCR beta-specific cDNA was reverse-transcribed using a constant-region primer. Libraries covering TCR beta were generated through three nested multiplex PCR rounds (using a slightly modified ARM-PCR). The first two PCR rounds used TRBV1-TRBV30 forward primers with a C-beta reverse primer, 10 cycles each. Each CDR3 protein gets one entry after TCRdb re-called the multiplex PCR reads with MiXCR. This table holds approximately 64,000 distinct CDR3 sequences, approximately 74% found once. Notes on this clonotype: Its antigen is not known. The conserved final phenylalanine or tryptophan is absent from the CDR3, which likely points to a read error.

The receptor was derived from a man aged 40-49 years with primary liver carcinoma and hepatitis B virus infection. This chain connects TRBV11-3 to TRBJ2-7; a weak D match, TRBD2 (6 bases). Sequences were obtained from liver tumor tissue from sampling region 4. This sample's subset: tumor region T4, right-lateral pole. CDR3 bases: TGTGCCAACAGCTCATCCCGGGACTCCTCCTACGAGCAGTACTCC. It codes for CANSSSRDSSYEQYS.